This is a list of T cell receptor beta chains from one sample in a study of cytomegalovirus exposure and HLA in healthy donors. Clones were read by immunoSEQ multiplex PCR, and TCRdb kept only the in-frame ones, dropping some. The sample has around 240,000 clones, roughly 90% seen once. Sequenced material: PBMCs. Receptors were obtained from a woman between 18 and 29 years old in good health and CMV-seronegative. Each CDR3 is given with its conserved first and last residue. D genes are given only for firm matches.

NA TRBV15 CATSRDKGVTEAFF
TRBD1 TRBV18 CASSATGGSVSQPQHF
TRBD2 TRBV13 CASSSRVGLATEQYF
TRBD2 TRBV27 CASSLAGVYNEQFF
NA TRBV19 CASRRDYGYTF
NA TRBV15 CATSSPQDRRSTDTQYF
NA TRBV5-1 CASSYWSTGTVGTEAFF
TRBD2 TRBV14 CASSYGLAGAQETQYF
NA TRBV6-5 CASSEAESYEQYF
TRBD2 TRBV5-5 CASSLATSGGNWQFF
TRBD2 TRBV7-3 CASSLGLGGTNEQFF
NA TRBV2 CASSAGGRTKQYF
TRBD2 TRBV30 CAWSPGLAGQTQYF
NA TRBV29-1 CSVVTGTGNTIYF
TRBD1 TRBV30 CAWSPGTGPLTNEKLFF
NA TRBV6-1 CASKVGQGTYEQYF
NA TRBV9 CASSVGDEQFF
NA TRBV5-1 CASSVSGATGANVLTF
NA TRBV6-5 CASIGVRTEAFF
NA TRBV2 CASHPTGATNEKLFF
NA TRBV7-9 CASSSTSTDTQYF
NA TRBV30 CASTGVNEKLFF
NA TRBV5-6 CASSLAGPEKLFF
TRBD1 TRBV7-2 CASSPQGHQPQHF
NA TRBV2 CASSVRGNGYTF
TRBD1 TRBV30 CAWRGQGSVQPQHF
NA TRBV28 CASSFSGHSTEAFF
TRBD2 TRBV7-2 CASSFRTGTSLNEQFF
NA TRBV7-3 CASSWGLKGWYF
NA TRBV28 CASSFFGEETQYF
NA TRBV27 CASSPRLYAGVEQYF
NA TRBV7-9 CASSLMGIPPTEAFF
NA TRBV28 CASSFRQVTGELFF
TRBD2 TRBV11-2 CASSISGTSGGAWFF
TRBD1 TRBV19 CASSPWQGAETQYF
NA TRBV4-1 CASSQDRGEHRGYTF
TRBD2 TRBV19 CASSIWLAGSTDTQYF
TRBD2 TRBV6-6 CASSYSLAGFQETQYF
NA TRBV5-6 CASSLGSGNTEAFF
TRBD2 TRBV10-3 CAIRDLTSGATGELFF
NA TRBV10-3 CAISGTENYGYTF
TRBD2 TRBV5-1 CASSLGLAAFYEQYF
NA TRBV21-1 CASSSSLNYGYTF
NA TRBV30 CAWSVLNTGFNEQFF